The 17 T cell receptor beta chains below all came from one sample that was sequenced in a study of cytomegalovirus exposure and HLA in healthy donors (dated by TCRdb to 2017 to 2019). The library was built by means of the immunoSEQ multiplex PCR assay. For the multiplex PCR, a mixture combining 60 forward primers for TCR Vbeta segments and 13 reverse primers for TCR Jbeta segments was used. This immuneACCESS table, as held by TCRdb, lists in-frame sequences with V and J called but not all clones. Of the missing ones, under half trace to an unresolved V gene in checked studies; the others have no known cause. Present in this sample are 200,000 to 300,000 clones, approximately 85% of which were seen just once. The ten largest clones take up approximately 2% of the sample. The source material was PBMCs. The receptors originated from a woman aged 35 to 49 in good health and CMV-seropositive.

The genes are TRBV2 and TRBJ2-2; 11 bases map to TRBD2. Germline loops: CDR1 SNHLY, CDR2 FYNNEI. The J segment lost 6 bases and the V segment lost 4 bases, leaving 7 bases of the junction unmatched. The CDR3 is made up of 16 amino acids. The CDR3, as DNA: TGTGCCAGCAGTGTTGGTGGTAGCGGGAGGGCCGGGGAGCTGTTTTTT. Translation gives CASSVGGSGRAGELFF.

The V call is TRBV5-1, the J call TRBJ2-3; TRBD2 matches at 10 bases. Unmatched junction bases numbered 2, after V lost 3 bases and J lost 1 base. CDR3 length equals 15 residues. Looked up from germline, CDR1 is SGHRS and CDR2 is YFSETQ. The CDR3 bases are TGCGCCAGCAGCTACGGACTAGCGGGCACAGATACGCAGTATTTT. It yields the protein CASSYGLAGTDTQYF.

The table lists this clone with a few counts. The rearrangement uses TRBV5-4 and TRBJ2-1; the match to TRBD2 covers 11 bases. Germline CDR1 is SGHNT and CDR2 is YYREEE (reference sequence). After removal of 4 bases from V and 2 bases from J, the junction contained 8 bases not matched to a gene. This CDR3 spans 17 amino acids. In nucleotides, the CDR3 is TGTGCCAGCAGCGGCCCGGGACTAGCGGAGGCCTACAATGAGCAGTTCTTC. This codes for CASSGPGLAEAYNEQFF.

The chain couples TRBV18 to TRBJ2-7, with 7 bases aligning to TRBD1. The CDR3 runs 14 residues. Germline CDR1 reads KGHSH; CDR2 reads LQKENI. V lost 6 bases, J lost 6 bases, and 11 bases stayed unmatched. CDR3 in amino acids: CASSLGNTGVEQYF. CDR3 DNA sequence: TGTGCCAGCTCTTTGGGGAATACAGGGGTCGAGCAGTACTTC.

The rearrangement joins TRBV6-6 to TRBJ1-3; D is possibly TRBD1 (6 bases). Between the trimmed V and J ends, which lost 4 bases and 2 bases, there was a span of 9 bases. CDR1 is MNHNY, CDR2 SVGAGI, per germline (reference sequence). The CDR3 spans 14 residues. CDR3 sequence: CASSSWGPGNTIYF. The DNA for the CDR3 is TGTGCCAGCAGTTCATGGGGGCCTGGAAACACCATATATTTT.

This sequence joins TRBV5-1 and TRBJ1-1; the D gene is possibly TRBD1 (6 bases). This CDR3 comprises 17 residues. The V end lost 2 bases, the J end lost 4 bases, and 21 bases lay between the germline ends. Germline values: CDR1 SGHRS, CDR2 YFSETQ. Here the CDR3 reads CASSLGGSTGPGTEAFF. The DNA of the CDR3 is TGCGCCAGCAGCTTAGGGGGTTCGACAGGCCCGGGCACTGAAGCTTTCTTT.

V gene TRBV6-1 combines with J gene TRBJ2-6; 10 bases align to TRBD1. The CDR3 is 17 residues long. Germline lookup yields CDR1 MNHNS and CDR2 SASEGT. V shed 4 bases, J shed 1 base, and the junction held 4 bases outside the gene matches. The CDR3 is CASSAGTGVSGANVLTF. For the CDR3, the DNA is TGTGCCAGCAGTGCCGGGACAGGGGTTTCTGGGGCCAACGTCCTGACTTTC.

The genes are TRBV27 and TRBJ2-7; 7 nucleotides match TRBD2. This CDR3 is 15 amino acids long. The junction had 5 bases not matched to a gene; V was cut back by 0 bases and J by 3 bases. CDR1 is MNHEY, CDR2 SMNVEV, per germline (reference sequence). Here the CDR3 reads CASSLSGLGVYEQYF. CDR3 sequence (DNA): TGTGCCAGCAGTTTATCTGGACTAGGAGTCTACGAGCAGTACTTC.

This sequence joins TRBV5-1 and TRBJ2-7; 12 bases fit TRBD1. This CDR3 has 15 amino acids. J was trimmed by 4 bases and V by 4 bases; bases with no gene match: 6. Germline CDR1 SGHRS, CDR2 YFSETQ. CDR3 residues: CASSLRDRGRYEQYF. The CDR3 DNA follows: TGCGCCAGCAGCCTCCGGGACAGGGGGCGTTACGAGCAGTACTTC.

This clone was picked up a small number of times. This chain uses TRBV4-1 with TRBJ1-4, with unresolved D. V gave up 1 base and J gave up 4 bases, with 7 bases separating them. The length of the CDR3 is 14 residues. Per the germline V gene, CDR1 is MGHRA and CDR2 is YSYEKL. The CDR3 region is CASSQGENNEKLFF. The CDR3 DNA follows: TGCGCCAGCAGCCAAGGAGAAAATAATGAAAAACTGTTTTTT.

The chain carries TRBV4-3 and TRBJ2-7, with a tentative D call TRBD2 (6 bases). V was pared by 1 base and J by 3 bases, with 10 bases between. Germline loops: CDR1 LGHNA, CDR2 YSLEER. This CDR3 is built from 14 residues. CDR3 loop: CASSQALADYEQYF. As DNA, the CDR3 is TGCGCCAGCAGCCAAGCACTAGCTGACTACGAGCAGTACTTC.

This clone was detected once. This chain's CDR3 is CASSLTGVPPLYEQYF. CDR3 bases: TGTGCCAGCAGCCTTACGGGAGTCCCCCCCCTCTACGAGCAGTACTTC. The chain joins TRBV14 to TRBJ2-7, with a weak D call TRBD2 (6 bases). Trimming shortened V by 4 bases and J by 3 bases, and 19 bases separated the two germline ends. This CDR3 is built from 16 residues. Germline CDR1 SGHDN, CDR2 FVKESK.

This rearrangement joins TRBV4-2 to TRBJ2-7; 13 nucleotides align to TRBD2. The germline gives CDR1 LGHNA, CDR2 YNFKEQ. The junction had 3 bases not matched to a gene; V was cut back by 4 bases and J by 0 bases. There are 16 residues in the CDR3. Here the CDR3 reads CASSPGTSGISYEQYF. In DNA form, the CDR3 reads TGTGCCAGCAGCCCAGGGACTAGCGGGATCTCCTACGAGCAGTACTTC.

The genes are TRBV10-2 and TRBJ2-3; 8 bases align to TRBD2. Germline CDR1 is WSHSY and CDR2 is SAAADI. With V trimmed by 3 bases and J by 5 bases, 4 bases remained unmatched. The CDR3 totals 14 residues. DNA for the CDR3: TGCGCCAGCAGTGATACGGGAGGGGGAGATACGCAGTATTTT. Protein product: CASSDTGGGDTQYF.

The CDR3 reads CASSSPPGSTNYGYTF. The CDR3 nucleotides read TGTGCCAGCAGTTCACCCCCAGGGTCCACCAACTATGGCTACACCTTC. This rearrangement joins TRBV6-6 to TRBJ1-2, with D perhaps matching TRBD1 (5 bases). The length of the CDR3 is 16 residues. Germline lookup yields CDR1 MNHNY and CDR2 SVGAGI (reference sequence). V shed 4 bases and J shed 2 bases, with 17 bases lying between them.

This clone was seen a single time. In DNA, the CDR3 is TGTGCCAGCAGTGTCGCCGGGACAGGAGGGTATGAAAAACTGTTTTTT. The encoded protein is CASSVAGTGGYEKLFF. The V and J genes are TRBV28 and TRBJ1-4, with TRBD1 matching 8 bases. With V trimmed by 5 bases and J by 6 bases, 11 bases remained unmatched. Per germline, CDR1 MDHEN and CDR2 SYDVKM. This CDR3 is 16 amino acids long. Full variable domain (outside the CDR3, taken from reference TRBV28 and TRBJ1-4): DVKVTQSSRYLVKRTGEKVFLECVQDMDHENMFWYRQDPGLGLRLIYFSYDVKMKEKGDIPEGYSVSREKKERFSLILESASTNQTSMYLCASSVAGTGGYEKLFFGSGTQLSVL.

This clone has a handful of counts. This same CDR3 is encoded by further DNA sequences in the sample. The V gene is TRBV5-4, the J gene TRBJ1-1; D is unclear. The CDR3 has 14 amino acids. Trimming cost V 0 bases and J 0 bases, with 6 bases left between them. Germline V gene sequence: CDR1 SGHNT, CDR2 YYREEE (reference sequence). CDR3 protein: CASSLVSVNTEAFF. In DNA form, the CDR3 reads TGTGCCAGCAGCTTGGTCTCGGTGAACACTGAAGCTTTCTTT.